This is a list of T cell receptor beta chains from one sample in a study of cytomegalovirus exposure and HLA in healthy donors. Assay used: immunoSEQ multiplex PCR; TCRdb lists only in-frame clones, some missing. This sample yields 150,000 to 200,000 clones, of which roughly 87% are seen a single time; roughly 0.23% belongs to the top ten. The sample taken for sequencing was PBMCs. The receptors derive from a girl less than two years old in good health and CMV-seronegative. Both conserved end residues are part of each CDR3. A D gene is named only where the DNA matches it firmly. Not every row has a clone size; where given, it reads once, few, many or a size class.

-	TRBV6-1	-	TRBJ1-1	TGTGCCAGCAGTGAAGGGAAGGGGGTTAAGCTGAACACTGAAGCTTTCTTT	CASSEGKGVKLNTEAFF
-	TRBV7-7	-	TRBJ2-1	TGTGCTAGCAGCTTCGGCAGGGCGTCTGATGATGAGCAGTTCTTC	CASSFGRASDDEQFF
-	TRBV6-1	TRBD1	TRBJ1-1	TGTGCCAGCAGTGAAACAGGGGGGCCGAGGACTGAAGCTTTCTTT	CASSETGGPRTEAFF
-	TRBV19	TRBD1	TRBJ1-2	TGTGCTTTATTCTCGTCAGGACAGGGTGGCGGCTACACCTTC	CALFSSGQGGGYTF
-	TRBV5-1	-	TRBJ2-3	TGCGCCAGCAGCTCGGGGATCCATACAGCAGGCACAGATACGCAGTATTTT	CASSSGIHTAGTDTQYF
-	TRBV7-3	-	TRBJ2-3	TGTGCCAGCAGCTTACTGGAGGAGGTCACAGATACGCAGTATTTT	CASSLLEEVTDTQYF
-	TRBV15	-	TRBJ2-2	TGTGCCACCAGCTGGGACATAAACACCGGGGAGCTGTTTTTT	CATSWDINTGELFF
-	TRBV13	-	TRBJ2-5	TGTGCCAGCAGCCCCGGGAAAGTCGAGAAGGAGACCCAGTACTTC	CASSPGKVEKETQYF
few	TRBV6-6	TRBD1	TRBJ1-4	TGTGCCAGCAGTTACAGGGGGCACGATGAAAAACTGTTTTTT	CASSYRGHDEKLFF
-	TRBV2	-	TRBJ1-1	TGTGCCAGCAGTGGGCAGGGGCCCCACACTGAAGCTTTCTTT	CASSGQGPHTEAFF
-	TRBV6-5	TRBD1	TRBJ1-5	TGTGCCAGCAGGACAGGGCGTTCGGATCAGCCCCAGCATTTT	CASRTGRSDQPQHF
-	TRBV6-1	-	TRBJ2-3	TGTGCCAGCAGTGAATACCTATTTGGAGATACGCAGTATTTT	CASSEYLFGDTQYF
few	TRBV6-5	TRBD1	TRBJ2-5	TGTGCCAGCAGTTCGGGACAGTGGGAGACCCAGTACTTC	CASSSGQWETQYF
-	TRBV30	TRBD1	TRBJ1-2	TGTGCCTGGAGTGTAAGGGACAGGTGGTTGTCGGATGGCTACACCTTC	CAWSVRDRWLSDGYTF
-	TRBV2	TRBD1	TRBJ1-6	TGTGCCAGCAGTCCAGGACAGGACAATTCACCCCTCCACTTT	CASSPGQDNSPLHF
-	TRBV6-5	-	TRBJ1-2	TGTGCCAGCAGGGACTCCAACTATGGCTACACCTTC	CASRDSNYGYTF
-	TRBV13	-	TRBJ2-3	TGTGCCAGCAGCCGCAAAGTGGACTTTTCTAGCACAGATACGCAGTATTTT	CASSRKVDFSSTDTQYF
once	TRBV6-5	TRBD2	TRBJ2-1	TGTGCCAGCAGCCCTCTAGCGGGGGCTTACAATGAGCAGTTCTTC	CASSPLAGAYNEQFF
-	TRBV7-6	TRBD1	TRBJ1-2	TGTGCCAGCAGCCTCAGGGAGCAGGGGGTCTACTATGGCTACACCTTC	CASSLREQGVYYGYTF
once	TRBV2	-	TRBJ2-7	TGTGCCAGCAGTGATGTCCGGGACATTTTTTACGAGCAGTACTTC	CASSDVRDIFYEQYF
-	TRBV5-1	-	TRBJ1-6	TGCGCCAGCAGCTTGGTTTCAGGGGCGGAGAATTCACCCCTCCACTTT	CASSLVSGAENSPLHF
-	TRBV29-1	-	TRBJ1-4	TGCAGCGACCTCTGTGGGGGCGATGATGAAAAACTGTTTTTT	CSDLCGGDDEKLFF
few	TRBV30	TRBD2	TRBJ2-3	TGTGCCTGGACTAGCGGGGGCACAGATACGCAGTATTTT	CAWTSGGTDTQYF
-	TRBV10-3	-	TRBJ2-5	TGTGCCATCAGTGAGATAGGGGAACAAGAGACCCAGTACTTC	CAISEIGEQETQYF
-	TRBV7-9	-	TRBJ1-6	TGTGCCAGCAGCCCGGACAGTAATTCACCCCTCCACTTT	CASSPDSNSPLHF
-	TRBV30	TRBD1	TRBJ1-6	TGTGCCCTGGGGGGGACAGGGGTTTCACCCCTCCACTTT	CALGGTGVSPLHF
-	TRBV9	TRBD2	TRBJ2-1	TGTGCCAGCAGCGTAGAAGATAGCGGGAGTGATGAGCAGTTCTTC	CASSVEDSGSDEQFF
-	TRBV4-1	-	TRBJ1-4	TGCGCCAGCAGCCAACCCCATCGACAGGTTAAAAATGAAAAACTGTTTTTT	CASSQPHRQVKNEKLFF
-	TRBV5-1	TRBD2	TRBJ2-5	TGCGCCAGCAGCTTGGGTCTAGCGGGGGGGCCGCAAGAGACCCAGTACTTC	CASSLGLAGGPQETQYF
-	TRBV30	-	TRBJ2-6	TGTGCCTGGAGAGGTAGGGGCTCTGGGGCCAACGTCCTGACTTTC	CAWRGRGSGANVLTF
-	TRBV5-1	TRBD2	TRBJ2-1	TGCGCCAGCAGCTTGGTCTCTAGCGGGAGTTCTGAGCAGTTCTTC	CASSLVSSGSSEQFF
-	TRBV4-1	-	TRBJ1-6	TGCGCCAGCAGCCAAGGTGCAGGGGTGGATTCACCCCTCCACTTT	CASSQGAGVDSPLHF
-	TRBV2	TRBD2	TRBJ2-5	TGTGCCATTAATTACTCCGGGACTAGCCCAGAGACCCAGTACTTC	CAINYSGTSPETQYF
-	TRBV5-1	TRBD1	TRBJ1-1	TGCGCCAGCAGCGGCGGGACAGCTAGAGAAGCTTTCTTT	CASSGGTAREAFF
-	TRBV19	TRBD1	TRBJ1-4	TGTGCCAGTAGTCCTCCGGGACAGGGAAATGAAAAACTGTTTTTT	CASSPPGQGNEKLFF
-	TRBV7-2	-	TRBJ1-5	TGTGCCAGCAGCTTTTTTGGGAGAGGGCAGCCCCAGCATTTT	CASSFFGRGQPQHF
once	TRBV19	-	TRBJ2-1	TGTGTATCACCTACCCGCTACAATGAGCAGTTCTTC	CVSPTRYNEQFF
-	TRBV7-2	TRBD1	TRBJ1-1	TGTGCCAGCAGCCCGTGGGACAGGGGAGGAACTGAAGCTTTCTTT	CASSPWDRGGTEAFF
-	TRBV14	TRBD1	TRBJ2-1	TGTGCCAGCAGCCAAGGACAGGGATATTACAATGAGCAGTTCTTC	CASSQGQGYYNEQFF
-	TRBV5-4	-	TRBJ2-1	TGTGCCAGCAGCTTGAATAGCGGAGATGAGCAGTTCTTC	CASSLNSGDEQFF
-	TRBV27	TRBD1	TRBJ2-3	TGTGCCAGCAGTCACAGGGGTCGAGGCACAGATACGCAGTATTTT	CASSHRGRGTDTQYF
-	TRBV6-6	-	TRBJ2-7	TGTGCCAGCAGGGCAGGAATCCCCTACGAGCAGTACTTC	CASRAGIPYEQYF
-	TRBV27	TRBD1	TRBJ2-7	TGTGCCAGCAGTTTAATGGGACAGGGGACCTACGAGCAGTACTTC	CASSLMGQGTYEQYF
few	TRBV9	TRBD1	TRBJ1-2	TGTGCCAGCAGCGTACCGGCTACAGGGGAATACTATGGCTACACCTTC	CASSVPATGEYYGYTF
-	TRBV2	-	TRBJ1-1	TGTGCCAGCAGTGAAACCCGGGTATCGAACACTGAAGCTTTCTTT	CASSETRVSNTEAFF
-	TRBV7-6	TRBD2	TRBJ2-5	TGTGCCAGCAGCTTGGGACGACTAGCGGGGCTCCAAGAGACCCAGTACTTC	CASSLGRLAGLQETQYF
-	TRBV5-4	TRBD2	TRBJ2-1	TGTGCCAGCTCTCCTAGCGGGAGGCAAGGCAATGAGCAGTTCTTC	CASSPSGRQGNEQFF
few	TRBV6-5	TRBD1	TRBJ2-5	TGTGCCAGCAGTTACGCAGGGGGCTCAGAGACCCAGTACTTC	CASSYAGGSETQYF
-	TRBV30	TRBD2	TRBJ2-1	TGTGCCTGGAGCCCTAGACTAGCGGGGGCCGCCCACCTACACAATGAGCAGTTCTTC	CAWSPRLAGAAHLHNEQFF
-	TRBV21-1	-	TRBJ2-1	TGTGCCAGCAGCAAAGACTGGGCAGGGTACCCCTACAATGAGCAGTTCTTC	CASSKDWAGYPYNEQFF
-	TRBV5-6	-	TRBJ1-1	TGTGCCAGCAGCTTGGACGGGATGAACACTGAAGCTTTCTTT	CASSLDGMNTEAFF
-	TRBV18	TRBD2	TRBJ2-7	TGTGCCAGCTCACCCGCTTTACTGGGAGGGCCTTTCCACGAGCAGTACTTC	CASSPALLGGPFHEQYF
-	TRBV6-5	-	TRBJ1-5	TGTGCCAGCAGTTACTCGAGAGGGTACGGCCAGCCCCAGCATTTT	CASSYSRGYGQPQHF
-	TRBV9	TRBD1	TRBJ2-7	TGTGCCAGCAGCGAAGGGACAGGGGGTTTTTACGAGCAGTACTTC	CASSEGTGGFYEQYF
-	TRBV15	TRBD1	TRBJ2-1	TGTGCCACCAGCGGATTCGGGACAGGGAGGCAGAGCTTTTACAATGAGCAGTTCTTC	CATSGFGTGRQSFYNEQFF
-	TRBV14	-	TRBJ2-2	TGTGCCAGCAGCTTAAATTTAGATGCCGGGGAGCTGTTTTTT	CASSLNLDAGELFF
-	TRBV30	-	TRBJ2-3	TGTGCCTGGGCCCACACAGGTGCGGATACGCAGTATTTT	CAWAHTGADTQYF
-	TRBV30	TRBD2	TRBJ2-7	TGTGCCTGGAGTGTAAGGGCCCTAGCGGGGGGCTTGCACTTC	CAWSVRALAGGLHF
-	TRBV10-3	TRBD2	TRBJ2-1	TGTGCCATCAGTGAGAGGGTAGCGGGCCATTACGACCCTTACAATGAGCAGTTCTTC	CAISERVAGHYDPYNEQFF